The clone carrying this T cell receptor beta chain was counted only a few times. The antigen is undetermined. This sample is part of a study of T cells after yellow fever vaccination. General study points: Contamination of FACS-sorted repertoires by abundant clonotypes from the bulk population could occur. The booster response re-showed most primary clones: 96% CD4, around 85% CD8.

TCRdb itself ran the 5' RACE reads through MiXCR, one entry per CDR3 protein. The sample lists approximately 74,000 distinct CDR3 sequences; roughly 6.9% were seen once. The length of the CDR3 is 13 residues. V lost 6 bases and J lost 5, with 16 bases in between. Germline CDR1 DFQATT, CDR2 SNEGSKA (reference sequence). The material sequenced was CD8+ T cells sorted from PBMCs, taken roughly 5 days after the first yellow fever vaccination. The chain carries TRBV20-1 and TRBJ1-1, with D tentatively TRBD1 (6 bases). The receptor was isolated from a man in his late teens or twenties who received the YFV17D yellow fever vaccine. For the CDR3, the DNA is TGCAGTGCCACCCGGGGGCAAGCGACTGAAGCTTTCTTT. It yields the protein CSATRGQATEAFF.